This T cell receptor beta chain was documented in a study of CD8+ T cells in alopecia areata. Study conclusions and caveats: Researchers report lesional scalp, most notably alopecia totalis/universalis, outstripped normal scalp in clonality. Scalp sequencing captures resident alphabeta T cells of normal skin too.

V lost 4 bases to trimming and J lost 4 bases; unmatched junction nucleotides: 4. CDR3 length: 14 amino acids. Germline values: CDR1 MNHEY, CDR2 SMNVEV (reference sequence). Isolated RNA was reverse transcribed into cDNA used as the sequencing template. Assay used: immunoSEQ multiplex PCR; TCRdb lists only in-frame clones, some missing. The sample shows around 190,000 clones, around 50% of them seen only once. The table lists this clone with a few counts. Its cognate antigen is unknown. The TCR was taken from a human donor in good health. The genes are TRBV27 and TRBJ2-5; TRBD1 matches at 9 bases. The sample was CD8+ T cells sorted from blood. CDR3 sequence (DNA): TGTGCCAGCAGTTCCCTGGGACAGGGAGAGACCCAGTACTTC. Its translation is CASSSLGQGETQYF.